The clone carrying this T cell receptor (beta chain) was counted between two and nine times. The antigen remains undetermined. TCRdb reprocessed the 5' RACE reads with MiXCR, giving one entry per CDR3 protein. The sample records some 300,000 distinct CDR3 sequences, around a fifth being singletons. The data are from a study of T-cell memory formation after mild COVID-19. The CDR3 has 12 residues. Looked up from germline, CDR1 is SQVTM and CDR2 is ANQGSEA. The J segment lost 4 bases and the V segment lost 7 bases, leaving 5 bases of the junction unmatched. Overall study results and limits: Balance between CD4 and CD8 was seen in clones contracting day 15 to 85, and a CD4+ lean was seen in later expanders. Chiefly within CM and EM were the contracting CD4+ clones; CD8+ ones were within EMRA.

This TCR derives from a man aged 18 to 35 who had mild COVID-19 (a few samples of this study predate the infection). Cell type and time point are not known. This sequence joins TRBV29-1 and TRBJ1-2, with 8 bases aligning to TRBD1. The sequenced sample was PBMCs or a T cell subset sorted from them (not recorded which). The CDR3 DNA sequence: TGCAGCGCTACAGGGGGGAGCTATGGCTACACCTTC. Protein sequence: CSATGGSYGYTF.